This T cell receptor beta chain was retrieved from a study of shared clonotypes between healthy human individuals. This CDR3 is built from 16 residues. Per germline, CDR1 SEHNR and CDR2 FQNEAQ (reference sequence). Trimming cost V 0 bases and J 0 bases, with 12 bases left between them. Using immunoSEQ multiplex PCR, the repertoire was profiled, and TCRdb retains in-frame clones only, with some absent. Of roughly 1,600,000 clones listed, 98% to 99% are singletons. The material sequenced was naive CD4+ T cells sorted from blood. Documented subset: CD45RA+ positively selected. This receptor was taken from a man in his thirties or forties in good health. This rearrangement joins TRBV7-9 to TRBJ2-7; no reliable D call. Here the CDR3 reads CASSLAIQPTSYEQYF. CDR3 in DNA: TGTGCCAGCAGCTTAGCGATACAGCCAACCTCCTACGAGCAGTACTTC.